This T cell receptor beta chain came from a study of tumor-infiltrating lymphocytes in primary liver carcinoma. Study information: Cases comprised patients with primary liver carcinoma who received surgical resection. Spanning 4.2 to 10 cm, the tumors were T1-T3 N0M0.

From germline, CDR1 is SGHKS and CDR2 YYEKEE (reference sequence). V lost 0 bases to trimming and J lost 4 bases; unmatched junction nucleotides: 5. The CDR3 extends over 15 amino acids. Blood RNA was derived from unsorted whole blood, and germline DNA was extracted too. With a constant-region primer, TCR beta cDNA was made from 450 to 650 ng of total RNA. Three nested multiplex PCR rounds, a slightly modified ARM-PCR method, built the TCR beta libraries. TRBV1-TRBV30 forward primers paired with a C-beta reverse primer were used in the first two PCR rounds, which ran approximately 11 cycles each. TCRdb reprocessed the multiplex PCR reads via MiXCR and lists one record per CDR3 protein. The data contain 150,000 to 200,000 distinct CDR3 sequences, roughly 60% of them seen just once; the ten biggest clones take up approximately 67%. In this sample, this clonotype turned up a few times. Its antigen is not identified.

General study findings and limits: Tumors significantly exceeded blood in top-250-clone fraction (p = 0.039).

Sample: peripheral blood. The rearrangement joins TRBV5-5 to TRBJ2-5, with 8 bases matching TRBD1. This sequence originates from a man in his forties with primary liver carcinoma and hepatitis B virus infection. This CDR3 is CASSLEGQGAETQYF. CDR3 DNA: TGTGCCAGCAGCTTGGAAGGTCAGGGGGCAGAGACCCAGTACTTC.